The sequence of this T cell receptor (beta chain) was determined in a study of control samples from healthy donors and cancer patients. The method was immunoSEQ multiplex PCR; TCRdb's version includes in-frame clones alone and lacks a portion of them. The table lists around 30,000 clones, about nine tenths of them singletons, with roughly 13% in the top ten. The sequenced material came from PBMCs. This receptor was identified in a man aged 45-60 years with lung cancer.

As DNA, the CDR3 is TGCGCCAGCAGCTTGGGTGCAGTGCCGAACACTGAAGCTTTCTTT. Its translation is CASSLGAVPNTEAFF. The rearrangement joins TRBV5-1 to TRBJ1-1, with D unresolved. The CDR3 spans 15 residues. V was shortened by 0 bases and J by 1 base, with 10 bases between the two germline ends. Germline CDR1 reads SGHRS; CDR2 reads YFSETQ.